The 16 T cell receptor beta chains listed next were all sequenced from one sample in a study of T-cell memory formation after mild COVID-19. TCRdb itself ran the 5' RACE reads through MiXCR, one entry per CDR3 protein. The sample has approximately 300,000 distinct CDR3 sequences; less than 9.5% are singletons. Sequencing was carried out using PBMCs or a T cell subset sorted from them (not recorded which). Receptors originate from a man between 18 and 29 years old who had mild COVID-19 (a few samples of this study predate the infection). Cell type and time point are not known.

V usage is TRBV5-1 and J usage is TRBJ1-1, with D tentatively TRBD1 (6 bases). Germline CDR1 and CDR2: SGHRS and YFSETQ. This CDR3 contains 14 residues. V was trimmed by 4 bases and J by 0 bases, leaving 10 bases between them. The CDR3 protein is CASSQGTMNTEAFF. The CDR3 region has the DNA TGCGCCAGCAGCCAGGGGACCATGAACACTGAAGCTTTCTTT.

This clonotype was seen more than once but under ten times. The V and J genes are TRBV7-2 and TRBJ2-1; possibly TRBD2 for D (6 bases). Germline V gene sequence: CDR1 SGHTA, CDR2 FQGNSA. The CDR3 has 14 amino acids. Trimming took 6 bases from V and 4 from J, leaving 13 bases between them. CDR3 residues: CASSGTSRYNEQFF. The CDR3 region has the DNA TGTGCCAGCAGTGGAACTAGCAGGTACAATGAGCAGTTCTTC. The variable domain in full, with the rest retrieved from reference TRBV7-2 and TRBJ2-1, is GAGVSQSPSNKVTEKGKDVELRCDPISGHTALYWYRQSLGQGLEFLIYFQGNSAPDKSGLPSDRFSAERTGGSVSTLTIQRTQQEDSAVYLCASSGTSRYNEQFFGPGTRLTVL.

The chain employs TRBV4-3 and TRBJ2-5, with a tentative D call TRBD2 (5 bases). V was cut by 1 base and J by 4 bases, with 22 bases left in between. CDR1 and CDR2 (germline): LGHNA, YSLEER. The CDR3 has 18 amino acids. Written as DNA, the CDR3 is TGCGCCAGCAGCCAAGTCCCCCGAAAAGGACGAGAGGGAGAGACCCAGTACTTC. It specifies CASSQVPRKGREGETQYF.

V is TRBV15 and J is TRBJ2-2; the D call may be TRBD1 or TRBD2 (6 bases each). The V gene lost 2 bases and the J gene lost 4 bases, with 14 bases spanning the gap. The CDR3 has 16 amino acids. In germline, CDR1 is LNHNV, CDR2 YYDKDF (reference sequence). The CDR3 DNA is TGTGCCACCAGCAGAACGGGGGCGAGTCTCACCGGGGAGCTGTTTTTT. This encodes CATSRTGASLTGELFF.

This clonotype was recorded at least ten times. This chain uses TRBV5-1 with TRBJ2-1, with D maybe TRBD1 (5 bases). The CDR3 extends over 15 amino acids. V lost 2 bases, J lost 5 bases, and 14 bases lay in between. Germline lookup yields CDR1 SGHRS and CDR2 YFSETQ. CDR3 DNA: TGCGCCAGCAGCTTAGGATCGACAGTAAACAATGAGCAGTTCTTC. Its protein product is CASSLGSTVNNEQFF.

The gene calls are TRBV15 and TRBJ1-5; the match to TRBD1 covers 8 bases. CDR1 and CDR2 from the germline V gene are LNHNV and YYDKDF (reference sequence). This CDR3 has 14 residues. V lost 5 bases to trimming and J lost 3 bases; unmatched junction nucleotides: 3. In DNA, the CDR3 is TGTGCCACCAGCGGACAGGGAATCAATCAGCCCCAGCATTTT. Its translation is CATSGQGINQPQHF. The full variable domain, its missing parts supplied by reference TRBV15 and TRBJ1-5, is DAMVIQNPRYQVTQFGKPVTLSCSQTLNHNVMYWYQQKSSQAPKLLFHYYDKDFNNEADTPDNFQSRRPNTSFCFLDIRSPGLGDTAMYLCATSGQGINQPQHFGDGTRLSIL.

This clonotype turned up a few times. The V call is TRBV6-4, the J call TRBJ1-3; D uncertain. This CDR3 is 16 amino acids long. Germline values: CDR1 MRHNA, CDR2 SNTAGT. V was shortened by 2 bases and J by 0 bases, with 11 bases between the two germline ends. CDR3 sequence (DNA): TGTGCCAGCAGTGACCGGACTATAATCTCTGGAAACACCATATATTTT. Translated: CASSDRTIISGNTIYF.

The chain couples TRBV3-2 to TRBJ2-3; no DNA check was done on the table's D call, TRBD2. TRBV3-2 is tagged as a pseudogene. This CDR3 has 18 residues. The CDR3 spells CASSQELTERDLRDTQYF. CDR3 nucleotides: TGTGCCAGCAGCCAAGAACTTACAGAGCGGGATTTAAGAGATACGCAGTATTTT.

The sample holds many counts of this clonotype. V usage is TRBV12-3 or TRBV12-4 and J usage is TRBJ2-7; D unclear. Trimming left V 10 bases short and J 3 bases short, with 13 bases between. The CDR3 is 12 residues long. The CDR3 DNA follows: TGTGCCACCTCGGCATCCGGCTACGAGCAGTACTTC. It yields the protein CATSASGYEQYF.

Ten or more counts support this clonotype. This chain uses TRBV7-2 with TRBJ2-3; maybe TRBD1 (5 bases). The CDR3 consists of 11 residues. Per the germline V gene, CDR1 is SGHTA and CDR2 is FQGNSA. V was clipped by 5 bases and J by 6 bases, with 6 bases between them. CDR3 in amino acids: CASSAGDTQYF. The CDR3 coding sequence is TGTGCCAGCAGCGCAGGGGATACGCAGTATTTT.

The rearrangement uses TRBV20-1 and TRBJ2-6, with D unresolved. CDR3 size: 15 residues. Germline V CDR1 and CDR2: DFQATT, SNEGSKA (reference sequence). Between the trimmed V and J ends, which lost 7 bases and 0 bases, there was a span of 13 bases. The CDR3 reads CSVRTSGSGANVLTF. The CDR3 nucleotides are TGCAGTGTCAGAACATCGGGCTCTGGGGCCAACGTCCTGACTTTC.

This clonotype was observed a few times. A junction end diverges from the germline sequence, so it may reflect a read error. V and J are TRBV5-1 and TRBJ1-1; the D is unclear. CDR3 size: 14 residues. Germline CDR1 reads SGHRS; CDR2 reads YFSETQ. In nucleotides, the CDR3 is TGCGCCAGCAGTTTGGACGTCGGGGTGACTGAAGCTTTCTTT. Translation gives CASSLDVGVTEAFF.

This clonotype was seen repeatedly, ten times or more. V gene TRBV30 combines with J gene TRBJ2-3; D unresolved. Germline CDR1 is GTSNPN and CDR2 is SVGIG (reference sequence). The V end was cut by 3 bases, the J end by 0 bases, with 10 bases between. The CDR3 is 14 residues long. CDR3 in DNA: TGTGCCTGGAGGTCCAGCTATAGCACAGATACGCAGTATTTT. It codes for CAWRSSYSTDTQYF.

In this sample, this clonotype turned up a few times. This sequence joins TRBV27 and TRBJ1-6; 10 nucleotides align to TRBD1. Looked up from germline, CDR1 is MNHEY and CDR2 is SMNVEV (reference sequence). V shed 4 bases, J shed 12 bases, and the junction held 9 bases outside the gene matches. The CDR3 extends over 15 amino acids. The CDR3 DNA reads TGTGCCAGCAGTTCCATCGGACAGGGGGGTCAACCCCTCCACTTT. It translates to CASSSIGQGGQPLHF.

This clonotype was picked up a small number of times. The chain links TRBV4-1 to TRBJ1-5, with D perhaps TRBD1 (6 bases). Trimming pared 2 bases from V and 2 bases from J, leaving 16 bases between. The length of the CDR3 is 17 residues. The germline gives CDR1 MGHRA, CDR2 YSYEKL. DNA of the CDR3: TGCGCCAGCAGCCAATCGAGTTGGGGGCCGGGCAATCAGCCCCAGCATTTT. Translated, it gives CASSQSSWGPGNQPQHF.

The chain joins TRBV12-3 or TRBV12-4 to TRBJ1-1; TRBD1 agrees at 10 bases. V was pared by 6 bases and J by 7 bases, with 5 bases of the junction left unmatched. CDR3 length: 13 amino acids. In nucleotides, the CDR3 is TGTGCCAGCAGAAAGACAGGGGGCAGTGAAGCTTTCTTT. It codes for CASRKTGGSEAFF.